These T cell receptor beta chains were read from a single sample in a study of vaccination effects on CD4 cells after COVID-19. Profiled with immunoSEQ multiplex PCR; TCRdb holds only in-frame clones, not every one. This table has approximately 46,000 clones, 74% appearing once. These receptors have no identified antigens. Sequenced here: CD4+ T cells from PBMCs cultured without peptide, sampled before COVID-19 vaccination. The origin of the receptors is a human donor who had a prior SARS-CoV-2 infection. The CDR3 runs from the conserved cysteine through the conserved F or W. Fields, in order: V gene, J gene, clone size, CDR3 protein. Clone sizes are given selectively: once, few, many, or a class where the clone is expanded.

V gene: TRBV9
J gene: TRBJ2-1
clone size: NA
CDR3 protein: CASSVSGGDYNEQFF

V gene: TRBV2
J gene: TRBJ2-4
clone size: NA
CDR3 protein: CASSELGTSSIQYF

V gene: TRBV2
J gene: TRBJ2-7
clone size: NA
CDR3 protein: CASSEQGKYYEQYF

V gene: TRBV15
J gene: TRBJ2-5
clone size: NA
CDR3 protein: CAIRKRGIKETQYF

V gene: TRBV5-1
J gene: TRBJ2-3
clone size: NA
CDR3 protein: CASSLTGVLPDTQYF

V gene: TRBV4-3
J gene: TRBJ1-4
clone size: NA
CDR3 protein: CASSQYGGTNEKLFF

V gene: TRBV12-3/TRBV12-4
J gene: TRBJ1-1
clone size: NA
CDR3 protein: CATEGDTEAFF

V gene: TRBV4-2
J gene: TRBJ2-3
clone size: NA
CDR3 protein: CASSQDTDRSTDTQYF

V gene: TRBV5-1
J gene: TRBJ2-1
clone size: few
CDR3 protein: CASRVGTTSYNEQFF

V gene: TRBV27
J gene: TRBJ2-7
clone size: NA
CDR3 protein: CASRRRGKSSYEQYF

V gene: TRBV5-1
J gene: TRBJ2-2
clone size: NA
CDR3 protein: CASSPPGTSGRAGELFF

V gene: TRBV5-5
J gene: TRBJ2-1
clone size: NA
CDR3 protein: CASTGGGTSYNEQFF

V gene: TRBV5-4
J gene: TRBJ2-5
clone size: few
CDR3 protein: CASSPGTSRLQETQYF

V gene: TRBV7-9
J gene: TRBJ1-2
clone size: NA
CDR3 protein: CASSLLGSFYGYTF

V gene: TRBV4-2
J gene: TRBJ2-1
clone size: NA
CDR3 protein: CASSQFPSGTGYNEQFF

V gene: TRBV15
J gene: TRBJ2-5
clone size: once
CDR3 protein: CATSREHGFVSTQYF

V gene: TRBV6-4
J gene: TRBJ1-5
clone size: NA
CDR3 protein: CASSGYRVALVAQHF

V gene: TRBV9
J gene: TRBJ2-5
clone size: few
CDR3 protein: CASSAGHQEETQYF

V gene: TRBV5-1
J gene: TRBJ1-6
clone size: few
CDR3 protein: CASSERTGGNSPLHF

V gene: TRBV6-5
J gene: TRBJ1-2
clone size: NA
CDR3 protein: CASTSGYYTYGYTF

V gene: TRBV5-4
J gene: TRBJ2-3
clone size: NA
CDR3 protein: CASSPGQGKDTQYF

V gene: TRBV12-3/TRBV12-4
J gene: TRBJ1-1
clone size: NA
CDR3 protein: CASSTSFLGEAFF

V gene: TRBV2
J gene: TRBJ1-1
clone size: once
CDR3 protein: CASSDTGQGITEAFF

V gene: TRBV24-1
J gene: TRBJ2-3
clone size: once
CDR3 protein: CATSDRTGPDTQYF

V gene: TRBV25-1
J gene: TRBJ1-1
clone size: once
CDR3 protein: CASSPASGGYTEAFF

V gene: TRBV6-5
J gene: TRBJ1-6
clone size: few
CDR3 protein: CASSYYRGPSPLHF

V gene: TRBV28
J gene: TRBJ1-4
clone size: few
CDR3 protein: CASSLPAEEKLFF

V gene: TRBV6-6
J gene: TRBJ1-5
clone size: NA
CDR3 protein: CASSRTGQNSNQPQHF

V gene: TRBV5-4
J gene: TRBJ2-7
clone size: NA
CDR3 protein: CASSRTSGGSYYEQYF

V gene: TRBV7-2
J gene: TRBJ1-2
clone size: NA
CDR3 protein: CASSLRGGTYNYGYTF

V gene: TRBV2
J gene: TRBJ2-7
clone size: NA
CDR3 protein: CASRQDGSYEQYF

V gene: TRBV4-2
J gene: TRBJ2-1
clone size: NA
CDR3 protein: CASSTLGRGGQDEQFF

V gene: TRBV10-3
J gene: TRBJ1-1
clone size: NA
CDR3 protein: CAISEAPPNTEAFF

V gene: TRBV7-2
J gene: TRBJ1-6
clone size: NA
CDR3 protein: CASSLILGQNSPLHF

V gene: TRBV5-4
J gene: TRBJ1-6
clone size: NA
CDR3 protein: CASSPGGRTGNSPLHF

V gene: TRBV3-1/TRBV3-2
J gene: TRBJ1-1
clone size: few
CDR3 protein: CASSLIGSEAFF

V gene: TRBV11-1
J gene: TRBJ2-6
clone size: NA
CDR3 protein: CASSETSGANVLTF

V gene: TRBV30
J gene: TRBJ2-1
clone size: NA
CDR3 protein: CAWSAGQRSNEQFF

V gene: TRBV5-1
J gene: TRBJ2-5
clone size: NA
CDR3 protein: CASSRDSTQETQYF

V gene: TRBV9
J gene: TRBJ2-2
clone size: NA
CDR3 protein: CASTWDRGGGELFF

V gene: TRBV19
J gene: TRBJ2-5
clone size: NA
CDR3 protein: CASSTLEASGVETQYF

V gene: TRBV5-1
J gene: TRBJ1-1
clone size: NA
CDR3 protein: CASSSQGGTEAFF

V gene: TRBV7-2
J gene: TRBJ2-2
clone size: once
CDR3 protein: CASNPRGRNTGELFF

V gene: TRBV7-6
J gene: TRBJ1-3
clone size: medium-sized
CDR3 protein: CASSLATGAGNTIYF

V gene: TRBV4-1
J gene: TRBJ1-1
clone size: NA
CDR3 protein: CASSQDPPSNRDTEAFF

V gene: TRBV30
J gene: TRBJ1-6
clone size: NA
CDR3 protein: CAWGRRGFSPLHF

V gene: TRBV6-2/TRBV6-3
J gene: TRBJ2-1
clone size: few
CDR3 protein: CASSYRAFSYNEQFF

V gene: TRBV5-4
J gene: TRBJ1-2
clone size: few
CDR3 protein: CASSPKPGNYYGYTF

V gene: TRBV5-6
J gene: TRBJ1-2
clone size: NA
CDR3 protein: CASSRSAGSLYYGYTF

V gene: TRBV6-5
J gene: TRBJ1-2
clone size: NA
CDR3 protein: CASRRPGGSYGYTF